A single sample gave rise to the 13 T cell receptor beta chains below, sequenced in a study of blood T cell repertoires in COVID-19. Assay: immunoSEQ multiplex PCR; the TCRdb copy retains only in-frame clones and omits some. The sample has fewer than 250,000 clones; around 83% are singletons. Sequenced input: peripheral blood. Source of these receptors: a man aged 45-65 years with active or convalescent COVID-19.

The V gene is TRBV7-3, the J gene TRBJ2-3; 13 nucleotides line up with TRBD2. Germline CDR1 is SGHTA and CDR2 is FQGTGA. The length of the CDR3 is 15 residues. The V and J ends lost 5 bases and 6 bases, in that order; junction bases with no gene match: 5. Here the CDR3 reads CASSRLAGGMDTQYF. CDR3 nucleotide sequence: TGTGCCAGCAGCAGACTAGCGGGAGGTATGGATACGCAGTATTTT.

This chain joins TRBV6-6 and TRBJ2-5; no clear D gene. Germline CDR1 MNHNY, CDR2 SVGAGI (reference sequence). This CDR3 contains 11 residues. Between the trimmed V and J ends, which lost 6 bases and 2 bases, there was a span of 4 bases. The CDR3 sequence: CASSLQETQYF. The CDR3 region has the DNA TGTGCCAGCAGCCTACAAGAGACCCAGTACTTC.

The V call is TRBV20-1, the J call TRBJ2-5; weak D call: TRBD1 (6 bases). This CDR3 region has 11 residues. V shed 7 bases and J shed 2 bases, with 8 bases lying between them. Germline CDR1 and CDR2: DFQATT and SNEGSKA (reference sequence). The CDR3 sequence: CSGQDQETQYF. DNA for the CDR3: TGCAGTGGACAGGATCAAGAGACCCAGTACTTC.

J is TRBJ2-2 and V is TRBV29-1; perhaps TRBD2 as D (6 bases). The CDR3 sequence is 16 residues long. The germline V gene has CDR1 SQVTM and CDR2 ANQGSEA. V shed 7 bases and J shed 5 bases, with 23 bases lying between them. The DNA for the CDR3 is TGCAGCGCCCAAGTTCGGGGGTTTCAGCAGACCGGGGAGCTGTTTTTT. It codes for CSAQVRGFQQTGELFF.

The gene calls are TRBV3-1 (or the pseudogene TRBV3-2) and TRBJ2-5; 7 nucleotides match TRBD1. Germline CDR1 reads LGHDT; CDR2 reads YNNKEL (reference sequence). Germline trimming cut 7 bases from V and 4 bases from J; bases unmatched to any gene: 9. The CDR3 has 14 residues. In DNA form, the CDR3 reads TGTGCCAGCATCAAGGACAGGCTCCGAGAGACCCAGTACTTC. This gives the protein CASIKDRLRETQYF.

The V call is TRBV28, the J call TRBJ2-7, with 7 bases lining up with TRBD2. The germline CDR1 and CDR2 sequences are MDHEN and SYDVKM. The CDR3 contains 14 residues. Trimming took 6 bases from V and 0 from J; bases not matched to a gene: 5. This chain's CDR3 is CASRPGRASYEQYF. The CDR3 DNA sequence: TGTGCCAGCAGGCCAGGGAGGGCCTCCTACGAGCAGTACTTC.

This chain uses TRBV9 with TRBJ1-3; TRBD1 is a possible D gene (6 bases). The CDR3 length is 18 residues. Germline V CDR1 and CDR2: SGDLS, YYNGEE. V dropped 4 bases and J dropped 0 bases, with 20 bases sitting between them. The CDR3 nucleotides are TGTGCCAGCAGCCCAATGGGGGGGGGCTTGAGCTCTGGAAACACCATATATTTT. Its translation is CASSPMGGGLSSGNTIYF.

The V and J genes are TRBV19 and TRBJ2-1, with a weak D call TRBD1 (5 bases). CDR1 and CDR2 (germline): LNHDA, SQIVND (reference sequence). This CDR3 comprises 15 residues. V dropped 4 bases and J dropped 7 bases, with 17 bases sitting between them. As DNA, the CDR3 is TGTGCCAGTAGTACCCCCAGGGTGGCGTTAAATGAGCAGTTCTTC. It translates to CASSTPRVALNEQFF.

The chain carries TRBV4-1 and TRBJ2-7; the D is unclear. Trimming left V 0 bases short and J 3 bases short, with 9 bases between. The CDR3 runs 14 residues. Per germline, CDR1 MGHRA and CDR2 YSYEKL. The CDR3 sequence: CASSQDARVYEQYF. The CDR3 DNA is TGCGCCAGCAGCCAAGATGCTAGAGTCTACGAGCAGTACTTC.

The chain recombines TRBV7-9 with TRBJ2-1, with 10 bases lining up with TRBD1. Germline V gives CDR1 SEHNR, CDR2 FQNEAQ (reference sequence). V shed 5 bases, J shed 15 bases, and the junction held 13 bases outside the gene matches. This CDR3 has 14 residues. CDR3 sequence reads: CASSASTGGPHRFF. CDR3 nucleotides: TGTGCCAGCAGCGCATCGACAGGGGGCCCCCACCGGTTCTTC.

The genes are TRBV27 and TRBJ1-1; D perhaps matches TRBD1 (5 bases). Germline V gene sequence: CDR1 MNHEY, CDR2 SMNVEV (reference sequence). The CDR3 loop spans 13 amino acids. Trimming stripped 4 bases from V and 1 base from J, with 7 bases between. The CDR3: CASSSGGNTEAFF. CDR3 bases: TGTGCCAGCAGTTCCGGGGGGAACACTGAAGCTTTCTTT.

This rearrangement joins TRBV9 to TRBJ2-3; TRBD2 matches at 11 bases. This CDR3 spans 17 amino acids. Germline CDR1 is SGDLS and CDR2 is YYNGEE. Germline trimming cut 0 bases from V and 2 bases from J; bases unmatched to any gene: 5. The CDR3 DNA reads TGTGCCAGCAGCGTAGTAGCGGGGGGGGGCTCCACAGATACGCAGTATTTT. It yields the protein CASSVVAGGGSTDTQYF. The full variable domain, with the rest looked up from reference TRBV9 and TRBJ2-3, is DSGVTQTPKHLITATGQRVTLRCSPRSGDLSVYWYQQSLDQGLQFLIQYYNGEERAKGNILERFSAQQFPDLHSELNLSSLELGDSALYFCASSVVAGGGSTDTQYFGPGTRLTVL.

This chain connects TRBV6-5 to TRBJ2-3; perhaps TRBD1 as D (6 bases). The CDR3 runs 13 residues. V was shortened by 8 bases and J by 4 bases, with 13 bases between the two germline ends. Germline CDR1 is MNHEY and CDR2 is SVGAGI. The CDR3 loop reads CASRKQGSDTQYF. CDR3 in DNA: TGTGCCAGCCGAAAACAGGGCTCAGATACGCAGTATTTT.